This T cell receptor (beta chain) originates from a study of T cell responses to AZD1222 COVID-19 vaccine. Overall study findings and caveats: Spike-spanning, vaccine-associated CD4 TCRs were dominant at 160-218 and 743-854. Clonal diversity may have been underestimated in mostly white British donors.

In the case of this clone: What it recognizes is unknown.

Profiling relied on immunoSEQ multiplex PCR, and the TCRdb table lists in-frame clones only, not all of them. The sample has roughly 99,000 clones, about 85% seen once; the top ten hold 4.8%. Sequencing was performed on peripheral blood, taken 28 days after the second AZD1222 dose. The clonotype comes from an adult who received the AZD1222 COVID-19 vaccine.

This CDR3 is CASSLDGAESSGNTIYF. Here the CDR3 DNA reads TGTGCCAGCAGCTTAGATGGGGCAGAAAGCTCTGGAAACACCATATATTTT. The genes are TRBV11-2 and TRBJ1-3; maybe TRBD1 (5 bases). The CDR3 loop spans 17 amino acids. V lost 0 bases to trimming and J lost 0 bases, with 12 bases between them. Per germline, CDR1 SGHAT and CDR2 FQNNGV.